This entry is about one TCR beta chain. What it binds is not known. Sequencing used immunoSEQ multiplex PCR; TCRdb keeps in-frame clones, though not all of them. The repertoire includes over 50,000 clones, 80% to 95% of them detected once, and 20% to 30% sits in the top ten. The data were obtained in a study of OX40 agonist ivuxolimab in advanced cancers. Overall study results and limits: CD4+ and CD8+ blood T cells expanded clonally by week 6 at 0.1 to 3.0 mg/kg.

The clonotype was recovered from an adult with an advanced solid tumor such as melanoma, head and neck, liver or kidney cancer. Sequencing used CD4+ or CD8+ T cells sorted from blood, obtained in a trial of the OX40 agonist ivuxolimab.

Here the CDR3 DNA reads TGTGCCAGCAAGGGCGGGGAGCTGTTTTTT. Encoded protein: CASKGGELFF. The chain combines TRBV6-1 with TRBJ2-2; D uncertain. From germline, CDR1 is MNHNS and CDR2 SASEGT. The CDR3 sequence is 10 residues long. The germline V and J ends were trimmed by 7 bases and 7 bases, with 4 bases remaining between them.